This T cell receptor (beta chain) was recorded in a study of technical replicates of blood from a handful of donors. This clone came up a few times. Measured with immunoSEQ multiplex PCR; TCRdb has only the in-frame clones, and not every one. This sample has over 10,000 clones, with 80% to 90% found just once. Germline V gene sequence: CDR1 LNHDA, CDR2 SQIVND (reference sequence). The CDR3 totals 17 residues. Trimming left V 3 bases short and J 5 bases short, with 19 bases between. The sample was PBMCs. The receptor was derived from a human donor in good health. The gene calls are TRBV19 and TRBJ2-2; maybe TRBD2 (6 bases). The CDR3 coding sequence is TGTGCCAGTAGTATTCCGACTAGTCAAAGACCTACCGGGGAGCTGTTTTTT. Encoded protein: CASSIPTSQRPTGELFF.